The source of this TCR beta chain is a study of Graves' ophthalmopathy and Graves' hyperthyroidism. Scientists amplified the TCR beta CDR3 regions from RNA transcripts. The first-round RT-PCR employed HTBI primers together with the Qiagen OneStep RT-PCR kit. A multiplex PCR was then performed as the second round. TCRdb reprocessed the multiplex PCR reads with MiXCR, giving one entry per CDR3 protein. The sample has a few hundred thousand distinct CDR3 sequences, approximately 15% seen once. Calling hyperthyroidism stable required that no ophthalmopathy show up within 18 months of follow-up. The CDR3 has 19 amino acids. CDR1 MGHRA and CDR2 YSYEKL come from the germline V gene. Trimming left V 1 base short and J 0 bases short, with 21 bases between.

V usage is TRBV4-1 and J usage is TRBJ1-1; D unresolved. Sequenced input: peripheral blood. The TCR originated in a woman aged 18-29 years with stable Graves' hyperthyroidism. CDR3 in DNA: TGCGCCAGCAGCCAAGCCTTAGGACGGGGTCCTAGTTTGAACACTGAAGCTTTCTTT. As protein: CASSQALGRGPSLNTEAFF.